This T cell receptor beta chain was obtained from a study of T cell responses to AZD1222 COVID-19 vaccine. Sequencing used immunoSEQ multiplex PCR; TCRdb keeps in-frame clones, though not all of them. The sample has roughly 100,000 clones; more than 70% are singletons. This clone was picked up a small number of times. Trimming took off 5 bases at V and 9 bases at J, with 11 bases between the two ends. Germline CDR1 is SGHNT and CDR2 is YENEEA. CDR3 length: 12 amino acids. The source material was peripheral blood, sampled on day 0 of AZD1222 vaccination. This clonotype was sampled from an adult in good health. The chain recombines TRBV11-3 with TRBJ2-1; D is uncertain. CDR3 residues: CASSALSREQFF. The CDR3 bases are TGTGCCAGCAGCGCCCTATCACGTGAGCAGTTCTTC.